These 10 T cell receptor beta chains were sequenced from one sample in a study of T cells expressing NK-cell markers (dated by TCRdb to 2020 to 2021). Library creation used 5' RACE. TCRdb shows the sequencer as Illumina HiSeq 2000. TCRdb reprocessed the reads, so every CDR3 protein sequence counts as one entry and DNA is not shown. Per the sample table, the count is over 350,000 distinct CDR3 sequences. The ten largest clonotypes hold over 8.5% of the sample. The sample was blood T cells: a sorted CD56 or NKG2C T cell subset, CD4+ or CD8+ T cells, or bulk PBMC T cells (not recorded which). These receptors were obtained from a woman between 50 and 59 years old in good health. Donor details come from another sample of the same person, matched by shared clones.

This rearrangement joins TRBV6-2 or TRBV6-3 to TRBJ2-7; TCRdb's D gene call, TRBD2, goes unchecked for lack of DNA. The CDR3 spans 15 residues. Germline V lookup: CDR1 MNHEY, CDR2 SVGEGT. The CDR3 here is CASRLLAGGVYEQYF.

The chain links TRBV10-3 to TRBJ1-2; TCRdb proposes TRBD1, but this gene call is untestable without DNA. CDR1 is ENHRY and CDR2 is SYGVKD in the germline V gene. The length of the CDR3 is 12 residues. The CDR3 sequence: CAIGAGNYGYTF.

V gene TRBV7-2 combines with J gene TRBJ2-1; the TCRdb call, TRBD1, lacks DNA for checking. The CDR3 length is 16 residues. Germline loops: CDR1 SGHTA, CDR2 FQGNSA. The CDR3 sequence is CASSHPGQGFNNEQFF.

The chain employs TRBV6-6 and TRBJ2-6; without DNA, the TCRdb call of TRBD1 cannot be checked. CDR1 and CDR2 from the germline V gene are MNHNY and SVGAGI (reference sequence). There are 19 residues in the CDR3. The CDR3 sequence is CASSYSTGGDSSGANVLTF.

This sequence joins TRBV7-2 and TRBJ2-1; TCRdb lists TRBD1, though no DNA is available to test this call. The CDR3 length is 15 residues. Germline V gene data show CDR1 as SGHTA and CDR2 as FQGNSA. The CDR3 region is CASSPGTPTYNEQFF.

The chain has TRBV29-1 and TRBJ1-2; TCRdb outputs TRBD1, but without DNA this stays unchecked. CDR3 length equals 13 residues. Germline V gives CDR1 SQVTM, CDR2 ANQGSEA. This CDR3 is CSIGTQDNYGYTF.

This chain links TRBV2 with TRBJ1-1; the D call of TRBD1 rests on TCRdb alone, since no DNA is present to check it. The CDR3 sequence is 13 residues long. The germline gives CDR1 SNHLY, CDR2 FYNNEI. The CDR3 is CASRTTGFSEAFF.

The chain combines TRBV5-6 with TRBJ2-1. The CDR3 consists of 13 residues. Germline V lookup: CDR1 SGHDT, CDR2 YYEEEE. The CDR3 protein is CASSRAAESEQFF.

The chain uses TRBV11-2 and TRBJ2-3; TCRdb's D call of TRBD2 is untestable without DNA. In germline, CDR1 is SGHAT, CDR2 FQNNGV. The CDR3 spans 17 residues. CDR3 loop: CASSFLAGGKSTDTQYF.

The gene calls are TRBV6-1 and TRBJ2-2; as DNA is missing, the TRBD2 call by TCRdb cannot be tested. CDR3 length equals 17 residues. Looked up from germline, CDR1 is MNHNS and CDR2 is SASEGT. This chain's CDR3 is CASSGGGGDFGPGELFF.